This passage covers 23 T cell receptor beta chains from one sample sequenced in a study of cytomegalovirus exposure and HLA in healthy donors. Researchers ran the PCR with 60 Vbeta and 13 Jbeta primers. Here immunoSEQ multiplex PCR was the method, and the copy in TCRdb shows in-frame clones only, minus some. Recorded for this sample: more than 140,000 clones. The specimen was PBMCs. Receptors were obtained from a woman under 30 in good health and CMV-seronegative.

The rearrangement links TRBV5-1 to TRBJ1-1; TRBD1 aligns across 10 bases. The CDR3 sequence is 16 residues long. Germline V gene data show CDR1 as SGHRS and CDR2 as YFSETQ. Trimming at V came to 4 bases and at J to 3 bases, leaving 9 bases not matched to a gene. CDR3 sequence (DNA): TGCGCCAGCAGCCTGAAAACCGGGACAGGGGACACTGAAGCTTTCTTT. Its protein product is CASSLKTGTGDTEAFF.

V and J are TRBV4-1 and TRBJ1-1; D gene unclear. With 0 bases removed from V and 9 bases from J, the gap between germline ends came to 11 bases. Germline loops: CDR1 MGHRA, CDR2 YSYEKL. The CDR3 is 13 amino acids. Written as DNA, the CDR3 is TGCGCCAGCAGCCAAGAATTAGCAGCTCAAGCTTTCTTT. Its translation is CASSQELAAQAFF.

The chain links TRBV7-2 to TRBJ2-1; 10 nucleotides match TRBD2. In germline, CDR1 is SGHTA, CDR2 FQGNSA. The CDR3 has 15 amino acids. Losses at the gene ends were 5 bases for V and 8 bases for J; bases not matched to a gene: 9. The CDR3 bases are TGTGCCAGCAGCGCAGAAGCGGGAGGGCCGGATGAGCAGTTCTTC. Its protein product is CASSAEAGGPDEQFF.

The gene calls are TRBV11-3 and TRBJ2-4, with TRBD2 matching 8 bases. Germline assignment: CDR1 SGHNT and CDR2 YENEEA. The CDR3 runs to 17 residues. J lost 7 bases, V lost 1 base, and 12 bases had no gene match. The CDR3 loop is CASSLAGFGRARNIQYF. The CDR3 nucleotides read TGTGCCAGCAGCTTAGCCGGATTCGGGAGGGCCCGGAACATTCAGTACTTC. Supplemented by reference TRBV11-3 and TRBJ2-4, the full variable domain reads EAGVVQSPRYKIIEKKQPVAFWCNPISGHNTLYWYLQNLGQGPELLIRYENEEAVDDSQLPKDRFSAERLKGVDSTLKIQPAELGDSAVYLCASSLAGFGRARNIQYFGAGTRLSVL.

The chain recombines TRBV5-6 with TRBJ1-4; no clear D. Germline assignment: CDR1 SGHDT and CDR2 YYEEEE. The germline V and J ends were trimmed by 4 bases and 7 bases, with 20 bases remaining between them. CDR3 size: 16 residues. CDR3 loop: CASSRPPGTASEKLFF. The DNA of the CDR3 is TGTGCCAGCAGCAGACCCCCGGGAACAGCGTCTGAAAAACTGTTTTTT.

The chain has TRBV19 and TRBJ2-1; 7 bases fit TRBD2. Trimming took 3 bases from V and 4 from J; bases not matched to a gene: 6. CDR1 and CDR2 from the germline V gene are LNHDA and SQIVND (reference sequence). The CDR3 is 15 residues long. The chain's CDR3 is CASSISSGAYNEQFF. In nucleotides, the CDR3 is TGTGCCAGTAGTATTTCTAGCGGAGCTTACAATGAGCAGTTCTTC.

The chain employs TRBV5-1 and TRBJ2-2; 8 nucleotides match TRBD2. The CDR3 spans 15 residues. Germline CDR1 and CDR2: SGHRS and YFSETQ. With 6 bases clipped from V and 4 bases from J, the junction kept 8 bases outside the gene matches. The CDR3 region is CASTRREASTGELFF. The DNA of the CDR3 is TGCGCCAGCACGAGGCGGGAGGCAAGCACCGGGGAGCTGTTTTTT.

The chain employs TRBV27 and TRBJ1-1; 7 bases match TRBD1. Unmatched junction bases numbered 7, after V lost 2 bases and J lost 1 base. This CDR3 spans 16 amino acids. Germline V CDR1 and CDR2: MNHEY, SMNVEV (reference sequence). CDR3 sequence reads: CASSLNTGTANTEAFF. The CDR3 nucleotides are TGTGCCAGCAGTTTAAATACCGGGACAGCGAACACTGAAGCTTTCTTT.

This chain links TRBV4-3 with TRBJ2-1; 8 bases map to TRBD2. The CDR3 has 18 amino acids. The germline V gene encodes CDR1 LGHNA and CDR2 YSLEER. The junction had 7 bases not matched to a gene; V was cut back by 0 bases and J by 0 bases. CDR3 DNA: TGCGCCAGCAGCCAAGATCCCGGGGGGGTCAGCTCCTACAATGAGCAGTTCTTC. This sequence encodes CASSQDPGGVSSYNEQFF.

The chain links TRBV6-5 to TRBJ1-2; D not certain. The CDR3 is made up of 15 amino acids. CDR1 and CDR2 from the germline V gene are MNHEY and SVGAGI. V shed 8 bases and J shed 4 bases, with 20 bases lying between them. For the CDR3, the DNA is TGTGCCAGCGCAACAGCGATCCGGGGTGTCTATGGCTACACCTTC. Amino acid sequence: CASATAIRGVYGYTF.

The chain joins TRBV5-1 to TRBJ2-5; no firm D call. V gave up 3 bases and J gave up 0 bases, with 6 bases separating them. The germline V gene has CDR1 SGHRS and CDR2 YFSETQ. The CDR3 has 13 amino acids. The CDR3 region has the DNA TGCGCCAGCAGCTCTTCGTACCAAGAGACCCAGTACTTC. This sequence encodes CASSSSYQETQYF.

The chain has TRBV5-1 and TRBJ1-1; 9 nucleotides line up with TRBD1. Germline CDR1 and CDR2: SGHRS and YFSETQ. This CDR3 region has 14 residues. Germline trimming cut 4 bases from V and 2 bases from J; bases unmatched to any gene: 3. The CDR3 DNA reads as TGCGCCAGCAGCCCGGACAGGGGAAACACTGAAGCTTTCTTT. Translated: CASSPDRGNTEAFF.

The chain links TRBV4-3 to TRBJ2-1; the D is unclear. The CDR3 totals 13 residues. Germline V gene data show CDR1 as LGHNA and CDR2 as YSLEER. The ends were cut back, 0 bases at V and 8 bases at J, with 8 bases in the middle. The CDR3 loop reads CASSQDRLYEQFF. Here the CDR3 DNA reads TGCGCCAGCAGCCAAGATCGTCTCTATGAGCAGTTCTTC.

The chain uses TRBV5-6 and TRBJ1-5, with 8 bases lining up with TRBD1. This CDR3 comprises 16 residues. V was clipped by 4 bases and J by 2 bases; unmatched bases: 8. Germline CDR1 is SGHDT and CDR2 is YYEEEE. CDR3 bases: TGTGCCAGCAGCGCCGAGGGGACAGGCGGCAATCAGCCCCAGCATTTT. Protein sequence: CASSAEGTGGNQPQHF.

The rearrangement uses TRBV11-3 and TRBJ1-3; possibly TRBD1 for D (6 bases). The CDR3 spans 16 residues. Germline V gives CDR1 SGHNT, CDR2 YENEEA. Between the trimmed V and J ends, which lost 3 bases and 8 bases, there was a span of 20 bases. This chain's CDR3 is CASSFRGRGTPDTIYF. As DNA, the CDR3 is TGTGCCAGCAGCTTTAGAGGGAGGGGGACACCCGACACCATATATTTT. The whole variable domain, filled in from reference TRBV11-3 and TRBJ1-3, reads EAGVVQSPRYKIIEKKQPVAFWCNPISGHNTLYWYLQNLGQGPELLIRYENEEAVDDSQLPKDRFSAERLKGVDSTLKIQPAELGDSAVYLCASSFRGRGTPDTIYFGEGSWLTVV.

V is TRBV6-6 and J is TRBJ2-7, with D tentatively TRBD1 (5 bases). The CDR3 totals 14 residues. Germline V gene sequence: CDR1 MNHNY, CDR2 SVGAGI (reference sequence). Trimming took off 8 bases at V and 1 base at J, with 15 bases between the two ends. CDR3 nucleotides: TGTGCCAGCTCGGACACACAACCTTCCTACGAGCAGTACGTC. This gives the protein CASSDTQPSYEQYV.

The genes are TRBV6-5 and TRBJ1-5; the match to TRBD1 covers 7 bases. Trimming removed 4 bases from V and 4 bases from J; junction bases left unmatched: 7. Germline V gene lookup returns CDR1 MNHEY and CDR2 SVGAGI. The CDR3 spans 15 residues. CDR3 nucleotide sequence: TGTGCCAGCAGTTCGAGGGGGCAGATTAATCAGCCCCAGCATTTT. This encodes CASSSRGQINQPQHF.

The chain couples TRBV4-3 to TRBJ2-1; 7 bases match TRBD1. The V and J ends lost 1 base and 0 bases, in that order; junction bases with no gene match: 3. CDR1 is LGHNA, CDR2 YSLEER, per germline. The CDR3 totals 16 residues. CDR3 residues: CASSQVAGGSYNEQFF. In DNA form, the CDR3 reads TGCGCCAGCAGCCAAGTAGCAGGGGGCTCCTACAATGAGCAGTTCTTC.

V is TRBV10-1 and J is TRBJ1-5; 9 bases align to TRBD1. The CDR3 is 13 residues long. The V gene end was trimmed by 5 bases and the J gene end by 13 bases; junction bases not matched to a gene: 9. Per the germline V gene, CDR1 is WNHNN and CDR2 is SYGVQD (reference sequence). Here the CDR3 DNA reads TGCGCCAGCAGTAACCGGGACAGGGACTTTCAGCATTTT. Amino acids: CASSNRDRDFQHF.

The chain is built from TRBV9 and TRBJ2-1; 7 bases fit TRBD2. Germline V gene sequence: CDR1 SGDLS, CDR2 YYNGEE. This CDR3 has 16 residues. V lost 0 bases, J lost 3 bases, and 6 bases stayed unmatched. DNA for the CDR3: TGTGCCAGCAGCGTAGGTCCCCTAGCGGTCTACAATGAGCAGTTCTTC. It codes for CASSVGPLAVYNEQFF.

This rearrangement joins TRBV10-1 to TRBJ2-2; tentative D call: TRBD2 (6 bases). CDR3 length equals 13 residues. Deletions cut 2 bases from V and 7 bases from J, with 8 bases between. Germline V gives CDR1 WNHNN, CDR2 SYGVQD (reference sequence). The CDR3 coding sequence is TGCGCCAGCAGTGAGGGGGGGAGCGGGGAGCTGTTTTTT. Its translation: CASSEGGSGELFF.

CDR3 nucleotide sequence: TGTGCCAGCAGCGGACCCCTGGGCGGGAGGGGGTACGAGCAGTACTTC. Protein product: CASSGPLGGRGYEQYF. The chain uses TRBV5-4 and TRBJ2-7, with 9 bases that match TRBD2. CDR1 and CDR2 (germline): SGHNT, YYREEE (reference sequence). The CDR3 length is 16 residues. Unmatched junction bases numbered 12, after V lost 4 bases and J lost 4 bases.

For the CDR3, the DNA is TGTGCCATCAGTGGACTTCGTAGATTCGAGCAGTTCTTC. Translating it yields CAISGLRRFEQFF. The chain couples TRBV10-3 to TRBJ2-1, with no clear D. The CDR3 spans 13 residues. The germline V gene encodes CDR1 ENHRY and CDR2 SYGVKD. V shed 4 bases and J shed 10 bases, with 14 bases lying between them.